This TCR beta chain was sequenced in a study of blood T cell repertoires in COVID-19. In the study overall: The cDNA or gDNA used as material had been derived from T cells, B-cell-depleted T cells, or PBMCs.

Germline lookup yields CDR1 SGHRS and CDR2 YFSETQ. The CDR3 has 15 residues. The junction had 12 bases not matched to a gene; V was cut back by 0 bases and J by 12 bases. Clones were read by immunoSEQ multiplex PCR, and TCRdb kept only the in-frame ones, dropping some. Here the sample spans a few hundred thousand clones, 84% being singletons. V gene TRBV5-1 combines with J gene TRBJ1-1; 9 bases align to TRBD1. The TCR comes from a woman aged 40-49 years who had recovered from COVID-19. The sample comprised peripheral blood. CDR3 loop: CASSLEHAGGTGSFF. DNA of the CDR3: TGCGCCAGCAGCTTGGAACATGCTGGGGGGACAGGGTCTTTCTTT.